These T cell receptor beta chains were read from a single sample in a study of shared clonotypes between healthy human individuals. Assay: immunoSEQ multiplex PCR; the TCRdb copy retains only in-frame clones and omits some. The sample contains 900,000 to 1,200,000 clones, 70% to 80% of which appear only once. Sequencing was done on a sample of memory CD4+ T cells from PBMCs. The receptors stem from a man younger than 35 in good health. Some clones in this sample may be carry-over from other donors' samples. Each CDR3 is given with its conserved first and last residue. The D gene is left open where the match is weak. Only part of the rows carry a size: once, few, many, or a class if the clone is expanded.

TRBV28	NA	TRBJ1-2	TRBD1	CASSPGGQGPYGYTF	TGTGCCAGCAGCCCGGGCGGACAGGGGCCCTATGGCTACACCTTC
TRBV7-9	many	TRBJ2-7	NA	CASRKTEYEQYF	TGTGCCAGCAGAAAGACAGAATACGAGCAGTACTTC
TRBV5-1	NA	TRBJ1-2	NA	CASSLAWQSDGYTF	TGCGCCAGCAGCTTGGCGTGGCAGTCAGATGGCTACACCTTC
TRBV6-6	NA	TRBJ2-7	NA	CASTGGTVYEQYF	TGTGCCAGCACCGGGGGGACAGTCTACGAGCAGTACTTC
TRBV10-3	NA	TRBJ2-5	NA	CAISEGLGETQYF	TGTGCCATCAGTGAAGGGCTGGGGGAGACCCAGTACTTC
TRBV11-2	NA	TRBJ2-1	NA	CASSLGAGLNNEQFF	TGTGCCAGCAGCCTCGGGGCAGGGCTTAACAATGAGCAGTTCTTC
TRBV6-1	NA	TRBJ2-5	TRBD2	CASLGASGRFETQYF	TGTGCCAGCCTTGGGGCTAGCGGGAGGTTTGAGACCCAGTACTTC
TRBV9	NA	TRBJ2-3	TRBD2	CASSVYLAGGTDTQYF	TGTGCCAGCAGCGTTTACCTAGCGGGGGGCACAGATACGCAGTATTTT
TRBV7-3	NA	TRBJ2-5	NA	CASSLFGRGGQETQYF	TGTGCCAGCAGCTTATTCGGCCGTGGGGGCCAAGAGACCCAGTACTTC
TRBV30	NA	TRBJ2-5	TRBD2	CAWSVGFLSGTETQYF	TGTGCCTGGAGTGTAGGTTTTCTTAGCGGGACGGAGACCCAGTACTTC
TRBV30	NA	TRBJ2-5	NA	CAWSRGTVEEAQYF	TGTGCCTGGAGTCGAGGGACTGTCGAGGAGGCCCAGTACTTC
TRBV6-1	NA	TRBJ1-3	TRBD1	CASSPTGISGNTIYF	TGTGCCAGCAGCCCGACAGGGATCTCTGGAAACACCATATATTTT
TRBV15	NA	TRBJ2-5	NA	CATSRDTETQYF	TGTGCCACCAGCAGAGATACAGAGACCCAGTACTTC
TRBV28	once	TRBJ1-3	NA	CASSSSWGTSSGNTIYF	TGTGCCAGCAGTTCTAGTTGGGGGACTAGCTCTGGAAACACCATATATTTT
TRBV10-1	NA	TRBJ2-1	NA	CASSESRASEYNEQFF	TGCGCCAGCAGTGAGTCTCGGGCTAGCGAATACAATGAGCAGTTCTTC
TRBV7-3	NA	TRBJ2-1	TRBD2	CASSSGVAGGVDEQFF	TGTGCCAGCAGCTCCGGGGTAGCGGGAGGGGTGGATGAGCAGTTCTTC
TRBV5-1	many	TRBJ2-5	NA	CASSRNQETQYF	TGCGCCAGCAGCCGAAACCAAGAGACCCAGTACTTC
TRBV9	NA	TRBJ2-7	NA	CASSVGPTSSYEQYF	TGTGCCAGCAGCGTAGGACCGACGAGCTCCTACGAGCAGTACTTC
TRBV6-1	NA	TRBJ1-2	NA	CASSAAGSYGYTF	TGTGCCAGCAGTGCGGCAGGGAGCTATGGCTACACCTTC
TRBV27	NA	TRBJ2-5	NA	CASSLRIQETQYF	TGTGCCAGCAGTTTACGCATCCAAGAGACCCAGTACTTC
TRBV7-3	NA	TRBJ2-3	TRBD2	CASSLGLADTDTQYF	TGTGCCAGCAGCCTGGGACTAGCGGACACAGATACGCAGTATTTT
TRBV30	NA	TRBJ1-5	NA	CAWSVGSNQPQHF	TGTGCCTGGAGTGTAGGAAGCAATCAGCCCCAGCATTTT
TRBV4-2	NA	TRBJ2-1	NA	CASSRWRGEQFF	TGTGCCAGCAGCCGTTGGAGGGGGGAGCAGTTCTTC
TRBV11-2	NA	TRBJ1-2	NA	CASSSNRAINYGYTF	TGTGCCAGCAGCTCCAACCGGGCAATTAACTATGGCTACACCTTC
TRBV5-1	NA	TRBJ2-3	NA	CASSVGSTDTQYF	TGCGCCAGCAGCGTAGGTAGCACAGATACGCAGTATTTT
TRBV11-2	NA	TRBJ1-4	NA	CASSLEFVNEKLFF	TGTGCCAGCAGCTTAGAGTTTGTCAATGAAAAACTGTTTTTT
TRBV7-2	NA	TRBJ2-5	TRBD2	CASSLAPLAGGFSVTQYF	TGTGCCAGCAGCTTAGCGCCCCTAGCGGGAGGTTTTTCGGTGACCCAGTACTTC
TRBV5-1	NA	TRBJ2-7	TRBD2	CASSGTTSYEQYF	TGCGCCAGCAGCGGGACTACCTCCTACGAGCAGTACTTC
TRBV7-3	NA	TRBJ1-2	NA	CASSLGGADYGYTF	TGTGCCAGCAGCTTAGGAGGGGCGGACTATGGCTACACCTTC
TRBV7-2	once	TRBJ2-2	NA	CASSLGGFYTTGELFF	TGTGCCAGCAGCTTAGGGGGGTTCTATACGACCGGGGAGCTGTTTTTT
TRBV29-1	once	TRBJ2-2	TRBD2	CSVSAGRGGELFF	TGCAGCGTTTCAGCGGGAAGGGGCGGGGAGCTGTTTTTT
TRBV18	NA	TRBJ2-1	NA	CASSPNGQNQNEQFF	TGTGCCAGCTCACCAAACGGACAGAATCAAAATGAGCAGTTCTTC
TRBV29-1	NA	TRBJ1-4	NA	CSVVTEGEKLFF	TGCAGCGTTGTGACGGAAGGGGAAAAACTGTTTTTT
TRBV4-2	NA	TRBJ2-1	NA	CASSPTVEGYYNEQFF	TGTGCCAGCAGCCCCACCGTAGAAGGGTACTACAATGAGCAGTTCTTC